This T cell receptor (beta chain) was obtained from a study of blood T cell repertoires in COVID-19. Study-wide context: Sites in the United States, Italy and Spain provided acute and convalescent COVID-19 samples. T cells, B-cell-depleted T cells, or PBMCs supplied cDNA or gDNA.

From germline, CDR1 is SGHRS and CDR2 YFSETQ. Trimming removed 4 bases from V and 8 bases from J, with 10 bases in between. This CDR3 region has 13 residues. Per the original methods: Nucleated cell number was recorded as an estimate derived from reference gene primer amplification. Only in-frame clones appear in the TCRdb table, and some are missing; sequencing was by immunoSEQ multiplex PCR. The V and J calls and clone size come from that table; D and trimming were worked out from the DNA. The profile shows about 15,000 clones, roughly 79% of them singletons. Sequenced sample: peripheral blood. This chain uses TRBV5-1 with TRBJ1-6, with D possibly being TRBD1 (6 bases). The source is a man aged 60 to 69 with acute or convalescent COVID-19. The CDR3 loop is CASSVQGDSPLHF. As DNA, the CDR3 is TGCGCCAGCAGCGTACAGGGAGATTCACCCCTCCACTTT.